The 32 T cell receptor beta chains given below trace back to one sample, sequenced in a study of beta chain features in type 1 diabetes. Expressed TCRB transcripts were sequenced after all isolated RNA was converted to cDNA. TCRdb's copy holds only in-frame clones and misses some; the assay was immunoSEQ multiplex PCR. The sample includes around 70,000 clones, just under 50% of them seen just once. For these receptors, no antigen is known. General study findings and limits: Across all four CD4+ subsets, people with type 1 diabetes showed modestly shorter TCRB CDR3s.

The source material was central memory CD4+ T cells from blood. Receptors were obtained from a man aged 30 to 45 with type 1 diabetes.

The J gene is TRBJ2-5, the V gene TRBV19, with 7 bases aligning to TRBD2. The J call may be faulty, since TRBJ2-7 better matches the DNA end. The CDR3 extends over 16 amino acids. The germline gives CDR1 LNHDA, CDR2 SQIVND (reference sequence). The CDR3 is CASSRRTDGTTYEQYF. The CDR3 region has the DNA TGTGCCAGTAGTAGAAGGACGGATGGGACTACCTACGAGCAGTACTTC.

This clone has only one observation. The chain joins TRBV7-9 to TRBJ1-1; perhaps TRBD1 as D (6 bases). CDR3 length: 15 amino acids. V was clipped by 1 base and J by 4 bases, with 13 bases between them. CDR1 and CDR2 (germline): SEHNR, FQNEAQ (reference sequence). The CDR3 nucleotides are TGTGCCAGCAGCTTAGAGGGGGATCTTGGCACTGAAGCTTTCTTT. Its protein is CASSLEGDLGTEAFF.

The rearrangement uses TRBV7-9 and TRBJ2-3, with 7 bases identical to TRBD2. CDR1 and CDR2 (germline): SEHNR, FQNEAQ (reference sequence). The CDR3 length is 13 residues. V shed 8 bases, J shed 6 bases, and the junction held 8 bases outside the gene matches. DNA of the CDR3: TGTGCCAGCGAGGGGACTATGGCGGATACGCAGTATTTT. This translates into CASEGTMADTQYF.

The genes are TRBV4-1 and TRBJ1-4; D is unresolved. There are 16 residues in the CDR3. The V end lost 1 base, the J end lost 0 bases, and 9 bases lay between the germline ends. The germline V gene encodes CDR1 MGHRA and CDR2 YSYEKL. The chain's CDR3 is CASSQGFGATNEKLFF. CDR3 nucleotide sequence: TGCGCCAGCAGCCAAGGTTTCGGGGCAACTAATGAAAAACTGTTTTTT.

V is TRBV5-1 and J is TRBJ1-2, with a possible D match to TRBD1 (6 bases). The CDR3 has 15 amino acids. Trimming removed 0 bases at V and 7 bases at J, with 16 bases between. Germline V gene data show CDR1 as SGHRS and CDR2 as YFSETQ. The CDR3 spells CASSLAGQPKGGYTF. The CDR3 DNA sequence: TGCGCCAGCAGCTTGGCGGGACAACCAAAGGGTGGCTACACCTTC.

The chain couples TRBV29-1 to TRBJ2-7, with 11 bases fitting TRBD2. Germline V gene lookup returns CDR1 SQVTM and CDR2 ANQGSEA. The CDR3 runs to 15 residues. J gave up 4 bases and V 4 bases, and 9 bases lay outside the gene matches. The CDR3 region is CSVVLLAGVSYEQYF. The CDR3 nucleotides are TGCAGCGTTGTCCTACTAGCGGGAGTGTCGTACGAGCAGTACTTC.

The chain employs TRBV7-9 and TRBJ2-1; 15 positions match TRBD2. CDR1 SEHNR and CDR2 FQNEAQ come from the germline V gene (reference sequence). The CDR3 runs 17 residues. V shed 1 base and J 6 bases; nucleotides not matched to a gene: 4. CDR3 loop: CASSLGTSGGVLNEQFF. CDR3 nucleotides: TGTGCCAGCAGCTTAGGGACTAGCGGGGGGGTACTCAATGAGCAGTTCTTC.

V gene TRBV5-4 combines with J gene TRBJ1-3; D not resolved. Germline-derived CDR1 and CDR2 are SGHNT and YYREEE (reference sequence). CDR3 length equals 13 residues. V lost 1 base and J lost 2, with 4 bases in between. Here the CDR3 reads CASSLPAGNTIYF. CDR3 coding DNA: TGTGCCAGCAGCTTGCCGGCTGGAAACACCATATATTTT.

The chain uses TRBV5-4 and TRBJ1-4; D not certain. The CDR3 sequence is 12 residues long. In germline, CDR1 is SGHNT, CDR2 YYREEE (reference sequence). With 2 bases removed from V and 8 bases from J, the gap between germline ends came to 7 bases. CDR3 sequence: CASSFQEEKLFF. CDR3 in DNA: TGTGCCAGCAGCTTTCAGGAAGAAAAACTGTTTTTT.

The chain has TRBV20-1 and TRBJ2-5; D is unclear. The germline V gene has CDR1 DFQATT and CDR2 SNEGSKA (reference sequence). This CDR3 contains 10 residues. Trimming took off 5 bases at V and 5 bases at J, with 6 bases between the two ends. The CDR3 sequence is CSALGETQYF. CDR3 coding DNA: TGCAGTGCTCTGGGCGAGACCCAGTACTTC.

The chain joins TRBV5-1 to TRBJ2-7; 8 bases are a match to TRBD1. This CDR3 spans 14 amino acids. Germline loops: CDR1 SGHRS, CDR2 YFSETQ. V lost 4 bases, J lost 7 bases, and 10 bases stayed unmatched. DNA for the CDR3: TGCGCCAGCAGCCTCGAGTGGGACAGGAGGGAGCAGTACTTC. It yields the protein CASSLEWDRREQYF.

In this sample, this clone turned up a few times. CDR3 in DNA: TGTGCCAGCAATGAGCGTACCGGGACAGACTACAATGAGCAGTTCTTC. The encoded protein is CASNERTGTDYNEQFF. The chain is built from TRBV6-1 and TRBJ2-1; 7 bases fit TRBD1. Germline V gene data show CDR1 as MNHNS and CDR2 as SASEGT. The V gene end was trimmed by 7 bases and the J gene end by 3 bases; junction bases not matched to a gene: 12. The CDR3 runs to 16 residues.

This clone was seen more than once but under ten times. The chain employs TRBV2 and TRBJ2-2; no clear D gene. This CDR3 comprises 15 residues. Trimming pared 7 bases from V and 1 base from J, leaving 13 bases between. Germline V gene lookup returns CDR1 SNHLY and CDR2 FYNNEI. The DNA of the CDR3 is TGTGCCAGCAACAGCTTTCCGGTGAACACCGGGGAGCTGTTTTTT. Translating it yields CASNSFPVNTGELFF.

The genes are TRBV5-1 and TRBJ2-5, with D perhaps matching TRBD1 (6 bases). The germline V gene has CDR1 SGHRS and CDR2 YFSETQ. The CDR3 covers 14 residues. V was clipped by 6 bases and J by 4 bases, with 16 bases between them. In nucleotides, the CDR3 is TGCGCCAGCAACCTACAGGGTATAGGAGAGACCCAGTACTTC. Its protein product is CASNLQGIGETQYF.

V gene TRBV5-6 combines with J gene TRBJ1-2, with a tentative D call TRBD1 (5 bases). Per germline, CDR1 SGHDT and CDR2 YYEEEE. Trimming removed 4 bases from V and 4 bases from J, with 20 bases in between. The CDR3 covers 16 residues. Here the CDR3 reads CASSPRGGEGSYGYTF. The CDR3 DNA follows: TGTGCCAGCAGCCCCCGGGGAGGGGAAGGTAGCTATGGCTACACCTTC.

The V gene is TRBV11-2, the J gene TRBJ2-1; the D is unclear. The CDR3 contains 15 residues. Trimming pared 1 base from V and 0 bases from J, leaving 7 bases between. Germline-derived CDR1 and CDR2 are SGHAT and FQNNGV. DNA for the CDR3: TGTGCCAGCAGCTTAGGCAGGTCCTCCTACAATGAGCAGTTCTTC. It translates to CASSLGRSSYNEQFF.

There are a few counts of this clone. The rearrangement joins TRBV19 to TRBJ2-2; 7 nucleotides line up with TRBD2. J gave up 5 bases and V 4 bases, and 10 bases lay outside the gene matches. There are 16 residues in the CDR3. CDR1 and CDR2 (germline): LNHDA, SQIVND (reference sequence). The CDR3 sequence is CASSTQAGRATGELFF. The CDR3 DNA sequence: TGTGCCAGTAGTACCCAAGCGGGGCGTGCTACCGGGGAGCTGTTTTTT. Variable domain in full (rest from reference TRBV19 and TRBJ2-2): DGGITQSPKYLFRKEGQNVTLSCEQNLNHDAMYWYRQDPGQGLRLIYYSQIVNDFQKGDIAEGYSVSREKKESFPLTVTSAQKNPTAFYLCASSTQAGRATGELFFGEGSRLTVL.

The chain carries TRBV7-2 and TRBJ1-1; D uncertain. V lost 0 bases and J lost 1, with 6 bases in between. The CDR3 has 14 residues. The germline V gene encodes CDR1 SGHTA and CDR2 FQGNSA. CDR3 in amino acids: CASSLANRNTEAFF. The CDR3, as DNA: TGTGCCAGCAGCTTAGCGAACAGGAACACTGAAGCTTTCTTT.

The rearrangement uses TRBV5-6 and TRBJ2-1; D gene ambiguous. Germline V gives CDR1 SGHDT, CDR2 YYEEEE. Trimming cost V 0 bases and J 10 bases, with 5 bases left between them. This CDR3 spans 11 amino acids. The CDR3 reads CASSLALEQFF. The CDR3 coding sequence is TGTGCCAGCAGCTTGGCCCTAGAGCAGTTCTTC.

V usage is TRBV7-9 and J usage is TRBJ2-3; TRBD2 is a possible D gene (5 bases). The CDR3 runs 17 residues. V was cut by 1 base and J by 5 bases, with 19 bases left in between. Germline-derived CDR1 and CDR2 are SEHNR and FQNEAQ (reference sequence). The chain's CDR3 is CASSLGLALRLGDTQYF. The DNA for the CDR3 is TGTGCCAGCAGCTTAGGGCTAGCTCTCCGACTGGGAGATACGCAGTATTTT.

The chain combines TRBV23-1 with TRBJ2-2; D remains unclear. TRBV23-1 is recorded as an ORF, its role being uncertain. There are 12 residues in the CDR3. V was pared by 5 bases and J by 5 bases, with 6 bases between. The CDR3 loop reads CASSNRTGELFF. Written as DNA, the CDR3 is TGCGCCAGCAGTAATCGGACCGGGGAGCTGTTTTTT.

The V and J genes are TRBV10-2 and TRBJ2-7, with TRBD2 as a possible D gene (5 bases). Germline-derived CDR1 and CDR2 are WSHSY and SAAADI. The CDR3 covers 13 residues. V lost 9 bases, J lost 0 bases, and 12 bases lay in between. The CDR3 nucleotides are TGCGCCAGGGACCGGGAATTCTCCTACGAGCAGTACTTC. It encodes CARDREFSYEQYF.

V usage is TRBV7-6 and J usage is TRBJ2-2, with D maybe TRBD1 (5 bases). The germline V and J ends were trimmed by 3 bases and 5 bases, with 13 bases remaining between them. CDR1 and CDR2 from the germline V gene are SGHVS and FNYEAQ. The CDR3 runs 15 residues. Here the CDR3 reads CASSFRRAETGELFF. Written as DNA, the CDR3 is TGTGCCAGCAGCTTCCGCAGGGCGGAGACCGGGGAGCTGTTTTTT.

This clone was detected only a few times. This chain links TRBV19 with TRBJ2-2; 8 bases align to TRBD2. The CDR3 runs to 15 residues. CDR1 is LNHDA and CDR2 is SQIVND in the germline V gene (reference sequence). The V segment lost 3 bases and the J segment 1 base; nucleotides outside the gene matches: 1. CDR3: CASSMGTRNTGELFF. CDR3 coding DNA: TGTGCCAGTAGTATGGGGACTAGGAACACCGGGGAGCTGTTTTTT.

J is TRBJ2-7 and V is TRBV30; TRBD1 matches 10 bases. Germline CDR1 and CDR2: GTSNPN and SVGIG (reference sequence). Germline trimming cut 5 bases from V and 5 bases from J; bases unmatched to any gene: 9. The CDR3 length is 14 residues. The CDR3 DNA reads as TGTGCCTGGGGGGGGGACAGGGGAAGGGACGAGCAGTACTTC. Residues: CAWGGDRGRDEQYF.

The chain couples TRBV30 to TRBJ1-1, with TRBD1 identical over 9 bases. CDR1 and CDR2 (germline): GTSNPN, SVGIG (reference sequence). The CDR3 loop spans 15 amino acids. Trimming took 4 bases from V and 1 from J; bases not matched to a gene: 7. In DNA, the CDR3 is TGTGCCTGGATGCGTCGGGACAGGGAGAACACTGAAGCTTTCTTT. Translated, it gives CAWMRRDRENTEAFF.

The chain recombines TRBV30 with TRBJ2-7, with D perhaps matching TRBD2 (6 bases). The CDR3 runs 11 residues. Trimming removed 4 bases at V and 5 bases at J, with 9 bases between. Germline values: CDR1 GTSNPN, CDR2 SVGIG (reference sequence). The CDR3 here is CAWTGRNEQYF. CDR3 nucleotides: TGTGCCTGGACAGGGAGGAACGAGCAGTACTTC.

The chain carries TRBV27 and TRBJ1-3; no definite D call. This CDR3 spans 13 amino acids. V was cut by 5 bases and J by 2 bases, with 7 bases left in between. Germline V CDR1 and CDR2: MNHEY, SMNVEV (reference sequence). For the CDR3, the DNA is TGTGCCAGCAGTCCCCGGGCTGGAAACACCATATATTTT. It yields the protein CASSPRAGNTIYF.

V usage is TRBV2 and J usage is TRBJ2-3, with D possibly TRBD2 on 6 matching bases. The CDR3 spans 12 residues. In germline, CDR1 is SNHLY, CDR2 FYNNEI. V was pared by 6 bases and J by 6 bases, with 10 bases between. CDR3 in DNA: TGTGCCAGCAGAGGGACTTCGGATACGCAGTATTTT. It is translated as CASRGTSDTQYF.

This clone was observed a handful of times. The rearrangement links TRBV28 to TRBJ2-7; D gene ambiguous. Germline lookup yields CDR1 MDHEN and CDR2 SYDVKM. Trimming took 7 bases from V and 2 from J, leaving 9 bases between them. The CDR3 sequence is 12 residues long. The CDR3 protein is CASNAQTYEQYF. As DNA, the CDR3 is TGTGCCAGCAATGCACAAACCTACGAGCAGTACTTC.

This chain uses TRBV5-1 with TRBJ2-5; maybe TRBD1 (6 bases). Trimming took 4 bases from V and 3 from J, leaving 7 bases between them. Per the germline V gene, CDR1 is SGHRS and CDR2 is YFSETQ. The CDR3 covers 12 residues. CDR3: CASSRDKETQYF. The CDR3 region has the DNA TGCGCCAGCAGCCGGGACAAAGAGACCCAGTACTTC.

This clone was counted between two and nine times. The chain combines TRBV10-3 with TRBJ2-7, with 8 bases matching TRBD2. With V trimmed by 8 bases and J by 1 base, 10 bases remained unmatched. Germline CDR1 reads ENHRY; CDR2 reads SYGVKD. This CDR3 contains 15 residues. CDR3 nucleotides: TGTGCCATCGCTGACGTCCAGCGGGGGTCCTACGAGCAGTACTTC. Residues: CAIADVQRGSYEQYF.